This T cell receptor beta chain was identified in a study of T cells after somatic rescue of genetic block. The CDR3 consists of 15 residues. Trimming pared 1 base from V and 4 bases from J, leaving 12 bases between. Germline-derived CDR1 and CDR2 are SGDLS and YYNGEE. Measured with immunoSEQ multiplex PCR; TCRdb has only the in-frame clones, and not every one. The data contain under 150,000 clones, around 90% of them singletons. Material: peripheral blood mononuclear cells (PBMCs). V gene TRBV9 combines with J gene TRBJ1-5, with TRBD1 as a possible D gene (5 bases). This receptor was obtained from a woman aged 18 to 35. CDR3 DNA sequence: TGTGCCAGCAGCGTATCGGACGGGGGGAATCAGCCCCAGCATTTT. The encoded protein is CASSVSDGGNQPQHF.